The rows below give T cell receptor beta chains drawn from one sample of a study of human T cells and chemical hapten exposure. TCRdb redid the calling of the RACE reads with MiXCR, one entry per CDR3 protein. In the table there are 82,000 or so distinct CDR3 sequences, 10% to 15% of which are singletons. The sample consisted of whole blood, taken in connection with sensitization to the hapten diphenylcyclopropenone (DPC). These receptors were collected from a woman aged 45 to 65 with alopecia areata. Some clones in this sample may be carry-over from other donors' samples. Both conserved end residues are part of each CDR3. The D gene is left open where the match is weak. The size of a clone is reported for some rows only, either as once, few or many, or as a class for expanded clones.

j_call,clone_size,d_call,v_call,cdr3_nt,cdr3_aa
TRBJ2-3,many,TRBD2,TRBV5-1,TGCGCCAGCAGCTTGGGACTAGCGGGAGGACCAGATACGCAGTATTTT,CASSLGLAGGPDTQYF
TRBJ1-2,many,-,TRBV5-1,TGCGCCAGCAGCTTGGTCCAGTTTCCTGACTATGGCTACACCTTC,CASSLVQFPDYGYTF
TRBJ1-1,few,-,TRBV29-1,TGCAGCGCTCAGGGGTTTGGACACACTGAAGCTTTCTTT,CSAQGFGHTEAFF
TRBJ1-4,-,-,TRBV19,TGTGCCAGTAGTGCCCTAAATGAAAAACTGTTTTTT,CASSALNEKLFF
TRBJ2-7,few,-,TRBV4-1,TGCGCCAGCAGCCAAGCACCTTTGGGGCCGGAGCAGTACTTC,CASSQAPLGPEQYF
TRBJ2-1,many,-,TRBV11-2,TGTGCCAGCAGCTTCCGGGAGTTGTCCTACAATGAGCAGTTCTTC,CASSFRELSYNEQFF
TRBJ2-7,few,TRBD2,TRBV11-2,TGTGCCAGCAGCTTAGGACGAGCGGGGATCACCTACGAGCAGTACTTC,CASSLGRAGITYEQYF
TRBJ1-1,many,-,TRBV11-2,TGTGCCAGCAGCTTACTTGGGACAACCACTGAAGCTTTCTTT,CASSLLGTTTEAFF
TRBJ2-5,many,TRBD1,TRBV12-3/TRBV12-4,TGTGCCAGCAGGACAGGGGCCACGACGGGGGAGACCCAGTACTTC,CASRTGATTGETQYF
TRBJ2-3,-,-,TRBV2,TGTGCCAGCAGTGGGGGGGCAATTCGCACAGATACGCAGTATTTT,CASSGGAIRTDTQYF
TRBJ1-1,few,-,TRBV6-6,TGTGCCAGCAGTACCAATATCGAAGCTTTCTTT,CASSTNIEAFF
TRBJ2-4,many,-,TRBV6-4,TGTGCCAGCAAAGGTGAGGCAGGGATGAGCATTCAGTACTTC,CASKGEAGMSIQYF
TRBJ2-6,many,-,TRBV12-3/TRBV12-4,TGTGCCAGCAGTTTAGTCCAGGCAGGGGCCAACGTCCTGACTTTC,CASSLVQAGANVLTF
TRBJ2-2,-,TRBD1,TRBV10-3,TGTGCCATCAGTGCCAGGGACAGGGGGAACACCGGGGAGCTGTTTTTT,CAISARDRGNTGELFF
TRBJ2-2,many,-,TRBV6-5,TGTGCCAGCAGTCTAAATTCGTTGCACGGGGAGCTGTTTTTT,CASSLNSLHGELFF
TRBJ2-7,-,-,TRBV5-1,TGCGCCAGCAGCTTGGGGTCCGGACACGATCCCTACGAGCAGTACTTC,CASSLGSGHDPYEQYF
TRBJ2-7,few,-,TRBV7-2,TGTGCCAGCAGCTTACTACTAGTCTACGAGCAGTACTTC,CASSLLLVYEQYF
TRBJ2-1,many,TRBD2,TRBV29-1,TGCAGCGTCGCAAGCGGGAGGGTTAAAGATGAGCAGTTCTTC,CSVASGRVKDEQFF
TRBJ2-2,many,-,TRBV19,TGTGCCAGTAGTATAGCCGGGACTAACACCGGGGAGCTGTTTTTT,CASSIAGTNTGELFF
TRBJ1-1,many,-,TRBV20-1,TGCAGTGCTAGAGATCTCTTTCGGCAGTATGAAGCTTTCTTT,CSARDLFRQYEAFF
TRBJ1-1,-,-,TRBV5-1,TGCGCCAGCAGCTTGGTGTCTGCGAACACTGAAGCTTTCTTT,CASSLVSANTEAFF
TRBJ2-7,few,TRBD1,TRBV20-1,TGCAGTGTTTCCAACAGGGGGCGGAACAAGTACGAGCAGTACTTC,CSVSNRGRNKYEQYF
TRBJ2-1,many,-,TRBV2,TGTGCCAGCAGGGCAGGATGGTCCGGGGACAATGAGCAGTTCTTC,CASRAGWSGDNEQFF
TRBJ2-7,-,-,TRBV29-1,TGCAGCGTTGTTTTTGCGGGACCCTACTACGAGCAGTACTTC,CSVVFAGPYYEQYF
TRBJ2-2,many,TRBD2,TRBV29-1,TGCAGCGCCTCATCGACTAGCGGGAGGGCCGGGGAGCTGTTTTTT,CSASSTSGRAGELFF
TRBJ1-1,few,TRBD1,TRBV15,TGTGTCACCAGCAGGGACAGGGACCCCGGGGCTTTCTTT,CVTSRDRDPGAFF
TRBJ2-7,many,-,TRBV14,TGTGCCAGCAGCCAAGAGGGTGAGCAGTACTTC,CASSQEGEQYF
TRBJ2-7,few,-,TRBV29-1,TGCAGCGTTGGAGGAGGGCCGGTACAGTACTTC,CSVGGGPVQYF
TRBJ1-1,-,-,TRBV7-2,TGTGCCAGCAGCCGGTTTGGGGGGGAGAACACTGAAGCTTTCTTT,CASSRFGGENTEAFF
TRBJ2-1,many,-,TRBV6-2/TRBV6-3,TGTGCCAGCGGCCCCCGCTCCTACAATGAGCAGTTCTTC,CASGPRSYNEQFF
TRBJ1-1,-,-,TRBV2,TGTGCCAGCAATACAGATATGAACACTGAAGCTTTCTTT,CASNTDMNTEAFF
TRBJ2-2,many,-,TRBV4-2,TGTGCCAGCAGCCAAGAAACTATGTTCTCCGGGGAGCTGTTTTTT,CASSQETMFSGELFF
TRBJ2-7,many,TRBD2,TRBV20-1,TGCAGTGCTTCCGGACTAGCGGGACAAACTAGCTACGAGCAGTACTTC,CSASGLAGQTSYEQYF
TRBJ1-2,once,-,TRBV7-2,TGTGCCAGCAGCTTAAATCCTGTTAACTATGGCTACACCTTC,CASSLNPVNYGYTF
TRBJ2-1,-,-,TRBV10-3,TGTGCCATCAGTGAGTCCGGGGACTACAATGAGCAGTTCTTC,CAISESGDYNEQFF
TRBJ1-2,-,-,TRBV4-1,TGCGCCAGCAGCCAAGATCTACAAACATCGTTCTATGGCTACACCTTC,CASSQDLQTSFYGYTF
TRBJ1-1,-,-,TRBV5-1,TGCGCCAGCAGCTTGGTCGAGGGGCATGAAGCTTTCTTT,CASSLVEGHEAFF
TRBJ1-4,many,TRBD1,TRBV12-3/TRBV12-4,TGTGCCAGCAGTTTAGGCTCCGGGACAGGGGTTGAAAAACTGTTTTTT,CASSLGSGTGVEKLFF
TRBJ2-5,-,TRBD2,TRBV4-2,TGTGCCAGCAGCCAAGAGGGACTAGCGATACAAGAGACCCAGTACTTC,CASSQEGLAIQETQYF
TRBJ2-1,few,TRBD2,TRBV6-2/TRBV6-3,TGTGCCAGCAGTTACTCGAGACTAGCGGGCGACAATGAGCAGTTCTTC,CASSYSRLAGDNEQFF
TRBJ2-3,few,-,TRBV10-2,TGCGCCAGCAAGGGGGAGGACACTAGCACAGATACGCAGTATTTT,CASKGEDTSTDTQYF
TRBJ2-1,few,-,TRBV18,TGTGCCAGCTCACCAAAGAGTGAGCAGTTCTTC,CASSPKSEQFF
TRBJ2-7,many,TRBD2,TRBV29-1,TGCAGCGCGGGAAGGGGAGGGTACGAGCAGTACTTC,CSAGRGGYEQYF
TRBJ1-1,many,-,TRBV12-3/TRBV12-4,TGTGCCAGCAGTTTAGGGGATTATAACACTGAAGCTTTCTTT,CASSLGDYNTEAFF
TRBJ2-3,-,-,TRBV24-1,TGTGCCCCCCATACGCAGTATTTT,CAPHTQYF
TRBJ2-1,many,-,TRBV29-1,TGCAGCGTTGAGGGGGTTCCCTACAATGAGCAGTTCTTC,CSVEGVPYNEQFF
TRBJ2-5,many,-,TRBV5-1,TGCGCCAGCAAATCCTGGGGACGAGTCGAAGAGACCCAGTACTTC,CASKSWGRVEETQYF